This TCR beta chain was identified in a study of blood T cell repertoires in COVID-19. The overall study: The cDNA or gDNA used as material had been derived from T cells, B-cell-depleted T cells, or PBMCs.

In the original analysis: Reference gene primer amplification gave estimated nucleated cell counts. The table came from immunoSEQ multiplex PCR; TCRdb's copy has only in-frame clones and leaves some out. V and J calls and clone size are copied from that table; D and trimming were computed from the DNA. The profile shows a few hundred thousand clones, roughly 85% of them singletons. The ends lost 3 bases at V and 9 bases at J; junction bases unmatched: 5. This CDR3 is 13 amino acids long. Germline values: CDR1 SGHRS, CDR2 YFSETQ. Sequenced sample: peripheral blood. The TCR comes from a woman in her seventies with COVID-19, enrolled during active disease. This rearrangement joins TRBV5-1 to TRBJ2-1, with 8 bases fitting TRBD2. CDR3 amino acids: CASSWGLDLEQFF. The CDR3 DNA sequence: TGCGCCAGCAGCTGGGGACTAGACCTTGAGCAGTTCTTC.